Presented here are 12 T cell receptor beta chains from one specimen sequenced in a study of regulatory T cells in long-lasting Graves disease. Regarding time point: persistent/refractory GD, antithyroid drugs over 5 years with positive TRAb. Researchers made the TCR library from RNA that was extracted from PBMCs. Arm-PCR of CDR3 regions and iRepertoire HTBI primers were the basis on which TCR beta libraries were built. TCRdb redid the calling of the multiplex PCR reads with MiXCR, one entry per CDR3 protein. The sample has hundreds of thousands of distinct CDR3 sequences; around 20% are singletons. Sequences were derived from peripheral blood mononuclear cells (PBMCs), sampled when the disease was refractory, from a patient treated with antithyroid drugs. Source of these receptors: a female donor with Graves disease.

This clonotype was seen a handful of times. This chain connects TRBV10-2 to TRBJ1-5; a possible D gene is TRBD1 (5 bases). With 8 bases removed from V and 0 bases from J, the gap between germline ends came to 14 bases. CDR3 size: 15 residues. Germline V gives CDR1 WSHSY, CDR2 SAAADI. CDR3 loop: CASGGLEASNQPQHF. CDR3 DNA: TGCGCCAGCGGGGGGTTGGAAGCTAGCAATCAGCCCCAGCATTTT.

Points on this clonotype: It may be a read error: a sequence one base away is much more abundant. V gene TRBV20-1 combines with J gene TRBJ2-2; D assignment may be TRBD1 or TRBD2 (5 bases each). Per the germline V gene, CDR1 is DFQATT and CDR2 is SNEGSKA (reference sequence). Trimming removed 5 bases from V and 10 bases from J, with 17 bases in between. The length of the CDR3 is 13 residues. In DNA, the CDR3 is TGCAGTGCTTTCTCCGGGGCGGTCGAGGAGCTGTTTTTT. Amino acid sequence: CSAFSGAVEELFF.

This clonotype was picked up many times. The CDR3 DNA reads as TGTGCCAGTAGCTTTGACAGGGGCTGGAGTAACATTCAGTACTTC. It codes for CASSFDRGWSNIQYF. The chain is built from TRBV19 and TRBJ2-4; 8 nucleotides match TRBD1. This CDR3 is built from 15 residues. With V trimmed by 6 bases and J by 7 bases, 11 bases remained unmatched. CDR1 is LNHDA and CDR2 is SQIVND in the germline V gene (reference sequence). The full variable domain, rest sourced from reference TRBV19 and TRBJ2-4, is DGGITQSPKYLFRKEGQNVTLSCEQNLNHDAMYWYRQDPGQGLRLIYYSQIVNDFQKGDIAEGYSVSREKKESFPLTVTSAQKNPTAFYLCASSFDRGWSNIQYFGAGTRLSVL.

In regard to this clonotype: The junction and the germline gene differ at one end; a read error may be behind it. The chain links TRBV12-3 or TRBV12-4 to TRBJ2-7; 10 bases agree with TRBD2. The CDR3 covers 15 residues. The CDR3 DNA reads TGTGCCAGCAGTTTACCGGTAGCGGGAGGCTACGAGCAGTGCTTC. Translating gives CASSLPVAGGYEQCF.

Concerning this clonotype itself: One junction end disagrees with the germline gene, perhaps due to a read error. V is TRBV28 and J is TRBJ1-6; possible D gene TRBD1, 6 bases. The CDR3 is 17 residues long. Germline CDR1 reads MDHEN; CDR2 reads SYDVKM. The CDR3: CVSSSWLGGQESSPLHF. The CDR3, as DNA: TGTGTCAGCAGTTCCTGGTTGGGGGGACAAGAATCTTCACCCCTCCACTTT. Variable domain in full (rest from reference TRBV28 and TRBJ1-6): DVKVTQSSRYLVKRTGEKVFLECVQDMDHENMFWYRQDPGLGLRLIYFSYDVKMKEKGDIPEGYSVSREKKERFSLILESASTNQTSMYLCVSSSWLGGQESSPLHFGNGTRLTVT.

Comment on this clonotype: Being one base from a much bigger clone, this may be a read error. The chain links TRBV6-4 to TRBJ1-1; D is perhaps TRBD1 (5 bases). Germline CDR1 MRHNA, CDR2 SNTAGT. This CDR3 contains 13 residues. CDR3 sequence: CVSSVDISTEAFF. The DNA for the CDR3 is TGTGTCAGCAGTGTGGACATCTCCACTGAAGCTTTCTTT.

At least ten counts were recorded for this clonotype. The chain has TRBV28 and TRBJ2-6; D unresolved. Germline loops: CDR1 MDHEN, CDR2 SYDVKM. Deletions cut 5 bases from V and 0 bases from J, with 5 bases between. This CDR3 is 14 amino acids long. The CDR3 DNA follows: TGTGCCAGCAGTATCGTCTCTGGGGCCAACGTCCTGACTTTC. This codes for CASSIVSGANVLTF.

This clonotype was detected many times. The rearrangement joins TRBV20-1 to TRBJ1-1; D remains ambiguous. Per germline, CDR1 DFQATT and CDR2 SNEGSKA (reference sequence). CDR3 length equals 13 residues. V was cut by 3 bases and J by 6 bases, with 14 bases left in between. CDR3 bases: TGCAGTGCTAGGAGACCCCCGCCGTCTGAAGCTTTCTTT. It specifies CSARRPPPSEAFF.

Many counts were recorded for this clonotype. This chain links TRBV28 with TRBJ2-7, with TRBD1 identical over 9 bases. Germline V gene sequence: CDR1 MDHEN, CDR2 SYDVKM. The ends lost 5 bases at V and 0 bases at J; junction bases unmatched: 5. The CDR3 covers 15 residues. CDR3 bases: TGTGCCAGCAGTGCGGACAGGGGACGCTCCTACGAGCAGTACTTC. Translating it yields CASSADRGRSYEQYF.

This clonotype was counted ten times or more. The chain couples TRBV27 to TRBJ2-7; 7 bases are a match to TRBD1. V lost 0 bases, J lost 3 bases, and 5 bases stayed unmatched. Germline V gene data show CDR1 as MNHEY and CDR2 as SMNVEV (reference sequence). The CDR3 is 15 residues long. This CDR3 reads CASSLSGTVYYEQYF. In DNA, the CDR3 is TGTGCCAGCAGTTTATCGGGGACAGTGTACTACGAGCAGTACTTC.

Written as DNA, the CDR3 is TGCAGTGCTATCTCGGGGGAAGGGGCTGCCTACGAGCAGTACTTC. This translates into CSAISGEGAAYEQYF. This chain uses TRBV20-1 with TRBJ2-7, with D possibly TRBD2 on 6 matching bases. V was pared by 4 bases and J by 2 bases, with 18 bases between. Germline assignment: CDR1 DFQATT and CDR2 SNEGSKA (reference sequence). The CDR3 consists of 15 residues.

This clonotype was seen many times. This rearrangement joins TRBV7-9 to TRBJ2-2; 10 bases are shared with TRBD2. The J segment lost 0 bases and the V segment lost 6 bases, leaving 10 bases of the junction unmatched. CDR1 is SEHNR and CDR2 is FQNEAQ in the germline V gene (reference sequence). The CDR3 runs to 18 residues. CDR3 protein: CASSQLGLANANTGELFF. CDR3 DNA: TGTGCCAGCAGTCAACTGGGACTAGCGAACGCGAACACCGGGGAGCTGTTTTTT.